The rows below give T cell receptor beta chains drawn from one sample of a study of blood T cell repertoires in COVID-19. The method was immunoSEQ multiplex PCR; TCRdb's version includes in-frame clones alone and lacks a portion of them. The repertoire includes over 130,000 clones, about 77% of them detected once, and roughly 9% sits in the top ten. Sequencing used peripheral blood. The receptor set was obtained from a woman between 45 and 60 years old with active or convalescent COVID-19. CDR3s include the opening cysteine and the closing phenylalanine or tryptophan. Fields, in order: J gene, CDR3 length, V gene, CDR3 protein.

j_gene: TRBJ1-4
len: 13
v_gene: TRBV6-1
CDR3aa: CASSELRYEKLFF

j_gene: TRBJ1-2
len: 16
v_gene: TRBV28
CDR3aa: CASRPGTGLFLSGYTF

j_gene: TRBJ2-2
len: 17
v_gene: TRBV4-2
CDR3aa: CASSQEIGQGVTGELFF

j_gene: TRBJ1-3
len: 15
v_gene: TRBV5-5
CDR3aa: CASSLGDRAGNTIYF

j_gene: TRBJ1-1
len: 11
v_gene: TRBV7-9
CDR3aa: CASIGDTEAFF

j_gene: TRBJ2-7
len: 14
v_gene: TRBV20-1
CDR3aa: CSASSDPDIDEQYF

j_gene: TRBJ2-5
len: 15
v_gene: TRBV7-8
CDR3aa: CASSLRTSGWETQYF

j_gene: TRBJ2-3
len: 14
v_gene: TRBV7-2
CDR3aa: CASSPQASTDTQYF

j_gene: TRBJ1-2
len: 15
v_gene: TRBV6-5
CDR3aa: CASSRVLTGHYGYTF

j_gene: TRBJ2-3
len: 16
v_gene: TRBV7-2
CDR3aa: CASSLGASGGTDTQYF

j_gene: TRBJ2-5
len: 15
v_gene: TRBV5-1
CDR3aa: CASSTKGLDQETQYF

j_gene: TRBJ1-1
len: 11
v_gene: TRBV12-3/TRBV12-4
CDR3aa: CASSKNTEAFF

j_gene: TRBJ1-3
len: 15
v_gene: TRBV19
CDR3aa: CASSARTDSGNTIYF

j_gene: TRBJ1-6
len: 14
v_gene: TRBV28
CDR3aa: CASSLSGGYSPLHF

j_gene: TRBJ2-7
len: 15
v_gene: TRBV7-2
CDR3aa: CASSPGGTGAYEQYF

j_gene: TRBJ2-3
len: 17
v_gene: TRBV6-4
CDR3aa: CASISRKDYKQEDTQYF

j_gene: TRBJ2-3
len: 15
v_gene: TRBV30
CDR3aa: CAWSGGGGAGDTQYF

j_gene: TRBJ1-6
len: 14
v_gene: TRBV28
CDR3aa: CASSLDRVNSPLHF

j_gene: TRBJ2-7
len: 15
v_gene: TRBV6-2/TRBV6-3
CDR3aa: CASSAKHSGSYEQYF

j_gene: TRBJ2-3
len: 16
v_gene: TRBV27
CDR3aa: CASSLASGGLTDTQYF

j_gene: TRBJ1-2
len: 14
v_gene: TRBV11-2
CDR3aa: CASSRGRQSYGYTF

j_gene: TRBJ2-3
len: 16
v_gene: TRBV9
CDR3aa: CASSAELAEAADTQYF

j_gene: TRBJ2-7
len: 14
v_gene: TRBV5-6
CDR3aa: CASSLGQGAYEQYF

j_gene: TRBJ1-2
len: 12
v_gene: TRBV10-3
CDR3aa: CAIGTDNYGYTF

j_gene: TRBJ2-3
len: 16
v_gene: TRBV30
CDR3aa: CAWSVRVAGARDTQYF

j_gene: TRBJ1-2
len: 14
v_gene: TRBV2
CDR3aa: CASRETGTHYGYTF

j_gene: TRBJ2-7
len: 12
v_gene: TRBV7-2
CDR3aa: CASSSTYYEQYF

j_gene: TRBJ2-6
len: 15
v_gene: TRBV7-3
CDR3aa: CASSPGQVGANVLTF

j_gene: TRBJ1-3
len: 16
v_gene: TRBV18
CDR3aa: CASSPTQSLSGNTIYF

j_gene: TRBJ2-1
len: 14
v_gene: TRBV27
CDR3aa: CASSPERTYNEQFF

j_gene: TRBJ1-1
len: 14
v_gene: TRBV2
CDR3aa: CASSRDRGVTEAFF

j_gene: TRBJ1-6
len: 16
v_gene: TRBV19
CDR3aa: CASSHRRDGYNSPLHF

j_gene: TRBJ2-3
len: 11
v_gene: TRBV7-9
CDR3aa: CASSLPDTQYF

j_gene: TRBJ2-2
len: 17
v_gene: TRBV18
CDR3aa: CASSPILLAGNTGELFF

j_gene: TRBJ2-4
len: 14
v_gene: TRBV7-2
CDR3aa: CASSLAGGQDIQYF

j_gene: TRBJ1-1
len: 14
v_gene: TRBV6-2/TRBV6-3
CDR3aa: CASSEELLNTEAFF

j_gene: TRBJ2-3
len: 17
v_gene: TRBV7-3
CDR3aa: CASSLTRLGVGTDTQYF

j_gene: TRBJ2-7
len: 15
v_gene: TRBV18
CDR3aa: CASSSADRALVEQYF

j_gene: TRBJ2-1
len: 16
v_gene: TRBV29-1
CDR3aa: CSVEGGGLAFYNEQFF

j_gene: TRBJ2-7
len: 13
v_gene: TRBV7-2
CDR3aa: CASTQGARNEQYF

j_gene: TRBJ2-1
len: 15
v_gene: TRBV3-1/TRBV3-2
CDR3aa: CASSFLLVSYNEQFF

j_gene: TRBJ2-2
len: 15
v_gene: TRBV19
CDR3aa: CASNRALAMTGELFF

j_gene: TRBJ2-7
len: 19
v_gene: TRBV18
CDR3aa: CASSPMPGLAGGDYYEQYF